Listed here is a single T cell receptor beta chain. Its antigen is undetermined. This sample stems from a study of tumor-infiltrating lymphocytes in primary liver carcinoma. Across the study: Participating patients were men and women between 30 and 69 years old. General study points: Tumor-adjacent and tumor-blood pairs shared less of their repertoires than tumor region pairs shared. Because of bulk unsorted sampling, CD4+ and CD8+ repertoires were not subjected to comparison.

Production of TCR beta cDNA used 400 to 650 ng total RNA together with a constant-region primer. Libraries of TCR beta came from three nested multiplex PCR rounds with slightly modified ARM-PCR. Primers for the first two PCR rounds were TRBV1-TRBV30 forward primers and a C-beta reverse primer (10 cycles per round). Using its own MiXCR run on the multiplex PCR reads, TCRdb lists one record per CDR3 protein. The table records about 320,000 distinct CDR3 sequences, around three fifths of them present only once. Germline DNA was also extracted, and blood RNA was taken from unsorted whole blood. Prior to surgery, roughly 4 milliliters of peripheral blood were drawn. From germline, CDR1 is SGHDN and CDR2 FVKESK. The CDR3 length is 16 residues. Trimming took 4 bases from V and 6 from J; bases not matched to a gene: 9.

This receptor was obtained from a woman younger than 45 with primary liver carcinoma and hepatitis B virus infection. Specimen: peripheral blood. This sequence joins TRBV14 and TRBJ2-1; 10 positions agree with TRBD2. The CDR3 DNA follows: TGTGCCAGCAGCCCTCTTCAACTAGCGGGAACCAATGAGCAGTTCTTC. It is translated as CASSPLQLAGTNEQFF.